Presented here are 6 T cell receptor beta chains from one specimen sequenced in a study of identical twins' blood T cells. TCRdb passed the 5' RACE reads through MiXCR, listing each CDR3 protein once. The sample yields 350,000 to 400,000 distinct CDR3 sequences, roughly 31% seen once. The sample comprised PBMCs. The receptors here all came from a woman aged 18 to 55 in good health.

V and J are TRBV24-1 and TRBJ2-3; 7 bases line up with TRBD2. J gave up 4 bases and V 6 bases, and 15 bases lay outside the gene matches. The germline CDR1 and CDR2 sequences are KGHDR and SFDVKD. This CDR3 region has 17 residues. CDR3 loop: CATSSRGDFRGPDTQYF. The CDR3 DNA is TGTGCCACCAGTTCCCGGGGGGATTTCCGTGGCCCAGATACGCAGTATTTT.

The genes are TRBV6-5 and TRBJ1-2; 8 bases are a match to TRBD1. The CDR3 loop spans 13 amino acids. The trim removed 5 bases at V and 8 bases at J, leaving 7 bases unmatched. The germline CDR1 and CDR2 sequences are MNHEY and SVGAGI. DNA for the CDR3: TGTGCCAGCAGTATACAGGGGGATAAAGGCTACACCTTC. Its protein product is CASSIQGDKGYTF.

This clonotype was observed a handful of times. The chain links TRBV29-1 to TRBJ2-5, with D perhaps TRBD2 (6 bases). V lost 7 bases, J lost 8 bases, and 14 bases lay in between. Germline CDR1 and CDR2: SQVTM and ANQGSEA. There are 11 residues in the CDR3. This chain's CDR3 is CSGGPGGTQYF. The CDR3 region has the DNA TGCAGCGGTGGTCCCGGGGGTACCCAGTACTTC.

This clonotype was detected many times. The chain combines TRBV5-1 with TRBJ1-1; D unresolved. The CDR3 loop spans 15 amino acids. The V gene's germline CDR1 is SGHRS and CDR2 YFSETQ. V was clipped by 0 bases and J by 1 base, with 10 bases between them. The CDR3 DNA reads as TGCGCCAGCAGCTTGGGACCGCCCCGGAACACTGAAGCTTTCTTT. Residues: CASSLGPPRNTEAFF.

The chain uses TRBV25-1 and TRBJ2-2, with 8 bases identical to TRBD1. Germline trimming cut 8 bases from V and 2 bases from J; bases unmatched to any gene: 4. The length of the CDR3 is 14 residues. Germline V gene lookup returns CDR1 MGHDK and CDR2 SYGVNS. CDR3 DNA: TGTGCCAGCGGACAGGGTTTCAACACCGGGGAGCTGTTTTTT. Its protein product is CASGQGFNTGELFF.

This clonotype showed up just a few times. In DNA form, the CDR3 reads TGTGCCAGCAGTCTCTCTAGGGACAGCTTCCTAAAACGCGGCTACACCTTC. As protein: CASSLSRDSFLKRGYTF. This rearrangement joins TRBV6-5 to TRBJ1-2; TRBD1 agrees at 7 bases. V dropped 5 bases and J dropped 8; count of bases not matched to a gene: 20. The length of the CDR3 is 17 residues. Germline loops: CDR1 MNHEY, CDR2 SVGAGI.